Described below is a single T cell receptor beta chain sequence and its context. Its antigen remains unidentified. This record comes from a study of T cell responses to AZD1222 COVID-19 vaccine. General observations from the study: Donors were mostly white British, more females; clonal diversity possibly underestimated.

In germline, CDR1 is LGHNT, CDR2 FRNRAP. The CDR3 sequence is 17 residues long. The junction had 7 bases not matched to a gene; V was cut back by 1 base and J by 5 bases. The repertoire was sequenced with immunoSEQ multiplex PCR; TCRdb's copy has only in-frame clones and lacks some. The sample shows about 120,000 clones, approximately 85% of them seen only once. The sequencing used peripheral blood, collected on day 0 of AZD1222 vaccination. The receptor was isolated from an adult in good health. J is TRBJ2-1 and V is TRBV12-5; 11 bases match TRBD2. CDR3 amino acids: CASGLAKGTSGNNEQFF. Written as DNA, the CDR3 is TGTGCTAGTGGTTTGGCCAAAGGGACTAGCGGAAACAATGAGCAGTTCTTC.